The clone carrying this T cell receptor beta chain was recorded only once. This entry comes from a study of CD8+ T cells in alopecia areata. Study context: Treated patients were dosed with oral tofacitinib, taking 5 to 10 mg twice daily.

Treatment of the sample: oral pan-JAK inhibitor, 5-10 mg twice daily. The CDR3 loop spans 12 amino acids. Looked up from germline, CDR1 is SGDLS and CDR2 is YYNGEE. Trimming pared 3 bases from V and 3 bases from J, leaving 6 bases between. Sequencing relied on a cDNA template that was reverse transcribed from extracted RNA. Only in-frame clones appear in the TCRdb table, and some are missing; sequencing was by immunoSEQ multiplex PCR. The table includes a few hundred thousand clones, around 57% detected once. Sequences were derived from CD4+ T cells sorted from blood, sampled at week 4, from a patient treated with tofacitinib. This chain links TRBV9 with TRBJ2-5; a weak D match, TRBD2 (5 bases). This receptor was identified in a human donor with alopecia areata. The CDR3 DNA reads as TGTGCCAGCAGCGCGCGGGAAGAGACCCAGTACTTC. It codes for CASSAREETQYF.